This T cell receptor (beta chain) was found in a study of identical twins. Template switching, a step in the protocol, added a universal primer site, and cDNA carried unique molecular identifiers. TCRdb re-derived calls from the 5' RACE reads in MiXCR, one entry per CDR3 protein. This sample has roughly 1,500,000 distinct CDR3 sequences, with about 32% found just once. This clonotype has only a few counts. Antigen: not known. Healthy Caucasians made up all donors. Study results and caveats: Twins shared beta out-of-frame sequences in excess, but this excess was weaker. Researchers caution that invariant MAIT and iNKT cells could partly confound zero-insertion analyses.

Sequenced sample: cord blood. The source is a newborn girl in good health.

The CDR3 loop reads CASSSFRGPKNIQYF. The CDR3 DNA reads TGTGCCAGCAGCTCCTTCCGGGGCCCCAAAAACATTCAGTACTTC. The chain joins TRBV7-9 to TRBJ2-4; D may correspond to TRBD1 or TRBD2 (5 bases each). The germline V and J ends were trimmed by 4 bases and 2 bases, with 12 bases remaining between them. CDR1 and CDR2 (germline): SEHNR, FQNEAQ (reference sequence). CDR3 length: 15 residues.